This T cell receptor (beta chain) came from a study of long-term antiretroviral therapy in people with HIV. Study observations and caveats: The range of CDR3 lengths in HIV repertoires proved narrower than that found in controls. Every time point showed a repertoire led by clones expanded before ART.

With 5 bases clipped from V and 7 bases from J, the junction kept 7 bases outside the gene matches. The V gene's germline CDR1 is LNHDA and CDR2 SQIVND (reference sequence). The CDR3 totals 15 residues. The immunoSEQ assay was v3.0, run at survey level. Measured with immunoSEQ multiplex PCR; TCRdb has only the in-frame clones, and not every one. The sample carries around 28,000 clones, about 85% recorded once. Comment on this clone: Antigen unknown.

All donors provided no fewer than one pre-ART and no fewer than two post-ART PBMC samples. Everyone in the study who had HIV was treated in the United States. The specimen was unsorted PBMCs, collected 2.3 years after starting antiretroviral therapy. This chain links TRBV19 with TRBJ2-1, with TRBD2 matching over 11 bases. The sequence was obtained from a man between 40 and 49 years old with HIV. The CDR3 nucleotides read TGTGCCAGTAGTCTAACTAGCGGGAGAAGGAATGAGCAGTTCTTC. Its protein product is CASSLTSGRRNEQFF.